This is a list of T cell receptor beta chains from one sample in a study of Graves' ophthalmopathy and Graves' hyperthyroidism. TCRdb called the multiplex PCR reads again in MiXCR, with one record for every CDR3 protein. The table lists 600,000 to 950,000 distinct CDR3 sequences, around 40% of them singletons. Sequenced sample: peripheral blood. The receptors derive from an adult man with Graves' ophthalmopathy. CDR3s include the opening cysteine and the closing phenylalanine or tryptophan. The order of the fields is CDR3 DNA, CDR3 protein, V gene, J gene, clone size, D gene. D genes are given only for firm matches. Expanded clones get a size class; other rows say once, few or many, or leave the size out.

TGTGCCAGCAGTGAAGCGCAATTTCGATACTTC	CASSEAQFRYF	TRBV6-1	TRBJ2-5	few	-
TGTGCCATCAGTGAGCCGCGACAGATCCGGGACACCGCTGGAAACACCATATATTTT	CAISEPRQIRDTAGNTIYF	TRBV10-3	TRBJ1-3	many	-
TGTGCCAGCAGCCGCCGTGACCGTGCAACTAATGAAAAACTGTTTTTT	CASSRRDRATNEKLFF	TRBV7-9	TRBJ1-4	-	-
TGTGCCAGCAGCTTAACAGGGGTGCCCAATGGCGGGAGGACAGTTTCCCAAGAGACCCAGTACTTC	CASSLTGVPNGGRTVSQETQYF	TRBV7-2	TRBJ2-5	-	-
TGTGCTAGAGGATCAGGGACTGGGAATTCACCCCTCCACTTT	CARGSGTGNSPLHF	TRBV10-3	TRBJ1-6	-	-
TGTGCCAGCAGCTTAGCCCCCCAGTACTTC	CASSLAPQYF	TRBV7-9	TRBJ2-5	-	-
TGTGCCAGCAGAGACGGGGGGCGAGACTATGGCTACACCTTC	CASRDGGRDYGYTF	TRBV2	TRBJ1-2	-	-
TGTGCCAGCAGTCGACGGACCCCAAGTGCTGAAGCTTTCTTT	CASSRRTPSAEAFF	TRBV10-3	TRBJ1-1	few	-
TGTGCCAGCAGCCCCGTTGAACCCTCTGGGGCCAACGTCCTGACTTTC	CASSPVEPSGANVLTF	TRBV5-6	TRBJ2-6	few	-
TGCAGTGCTAGAGTCCCCGAGACAGGATTCGTCCACGAGCAGTACTTC	CSARVPETGFVHEQYF	TRBV20-1	TRBJ2-7	-	-
TGTGCCAGCAGTCCCACAGGGTGGGAGACCCAGTACTTC	CASSPTGWETQYF	TRBV11-1	TRBJ2-5	few	-
TGTGCCAGTAGTATCGGACTGGAGAACACTGAAGCTTTCTTT	CASSIGLENTEAFF	TRBV19	TRBJ1-1	few	-
TGTGCCAGCAGGGGACAGTGGGTCACTGAAGCTTTCTTT	CASRGQWVTEAFF	TRBV2	TRBJ1-1	few	TRBD1
TGTGCCAGCAGCCTTTTCTCGACAACGTACACTGAAGCTTTCTTT	CASSLFSTTYTEAFF	TRBV5-6	TRBJ1-1	few	-
TGTGCCAGCAGTGATGGACTCCTTTACGAGCAGTACTTC	CASSDGLLYEQYF	TRBV2	TRBJ2-7	many	-
TGTGCCAGTAGTCCAACTCCAGGGGCCGATACGCAGTATTTT	CASSPTPGADTQYF	TRBV19	TRBJ2-3	-	-
TGTGCCAGCAGCACCGGGGCGGTTTACGAGCAGTACTTC	CASSTGAVYEQYF	TRBV7-2	TRBJ2-7	few	-
TGTGCCAGTAGTCTCGGGGAATCGTGGGCCGGGGAGCTGTTTTTT	CASSLGESWAGELFF	TRBV25-1	TRBJ2-2	-	-
TGTGCCAGCAGAGCGCGGGTCTCAGCGGGACCCGCTAGCTCCTACGAGCAGTACTTC	CASRARVSAGPASSYEQYF	TRBV2	TRBJ2-7	-	TRBD2
TGCAGCGTTGAAATTAGCGGGGGGACCGGGGAGCTGTTTTTT	CSVEISGGTGELFF	TRBV29-1	TRBJ2-2	-	TRBD2
TGTGCCAGCAGGTCAGGGATGGTCAATCAGCCCCAGCATTTT	CASRSGMVNQPQHF	TRBV10-2	TRBJ1-5	-	-
TGTGCCAGCAGTGCCGGGACAGTTGACTATGGCTACACCTTC	CASSAGTVDYGYTF	TRBV6-9	TRBJ1-2	-	TRBD1
TGCAGCGTTGAAGATTCAGGGGTCCTCACAGATACGCAGTATTTT	CSVEDSGVLTDTQYF	TRBV29-1	TRBJ2-3	-	-
TGCAGTGCTAGCCCTACGAACCCCTCAGAAGCTTTCTTT	CSASPTNPSEAFF	TRBV20-1	TRBJ1-1	few	-
TGTGCCAGCAGCCCTCATCCCGGGACACAGAACACCGGGGAGCTGTTTTTT	CASSPHPGTQNTGELFF	TRBV7-2	TRBJ2-2	-	-
TGTGCCCCACCTCCCGGGACAGTCACTGAAGCTTTCTTT	CAPPPGTVTEAFF	TRBV6-2/TRBV6-3	TRBJ1-1	-	TRBD1
TGCAGTGCTATTTCAGGGTTAGCTGAGGCCAACGTCCTGACTTTC	CSAISGLAEANVLTF	TRBV20-1	TRBJ2-6	-	-
TGCGCCAGCAGCCAGTCTAGCGGGACCCAAGAGACCCAGTACTTC	CASSQSSGTQETQYF	TRBV7-8	TRBJ2-5	few	TRBD2
TGTGCCAGCAGCTCACCGGGACGAGGCTACACCTTC	CASSSPGRGYTF	TRBV11-2	TRBJ1-2	many	-
TGTGCCAGCAGTTACTTACTACCTTTCGCGGGAGTTAACCACGAGCAGTACTTC	CASSYLLPFAGVNHEQYF	TRBV10-3	TRBJ2-7	few	TRBD2
TGTGCCAGCAGTTTAAGTGGGACGGAGTACGAGCAGTACTTC	CASSLSGTEYEQYF	TRBV10-3	TRBJ2-7	-	-
TGTGCCAGCAGCAAACAGGGAAACACCATATATTTT	CASSKQGNTIYF	TRBV9	TRBJ1-3	many	-
TGTGCCAGTAGTATGGACAAGAACACTGAAGCTTTCTTT	CASSMDKNTEAFF	TRBV19	TRBJ1-1	many	-
TGCGCCAGCAGCTATGGGACAACGAATTACGAGCAGTACTTC	CASSYGTTNYEQYF	TRBV7-2	TRBJ2-7	once	-
TGTGCCAGCAGCCGACAGGGCTTGGACACTGAAGCTTTCTTT	CASSRQGLDTEAFF	TRBV5-8	TRBJ1-1	many	TRBD1
TGTGCCAGCAGCTTTGGCGGGAGAGGGGGCTCCTACGAGCAGTACTTC	CASSFGGRGGSYEQYF	TRBV11-2	TRBJ2-7	-	-
TGTGCCAGTACTCCAACAGGGGGCGGCACTGAAGCTTTCTTT	CASTPTGGGTEAFF	TRBV19	TRBJ1-1	-	TRBD1
TGTGCCAGCAATGAAAGGACAGCGAACTATGGCTACACCTTC	CASNERTANYGYTF	TRBV10-3	TRBJ1-2	few	-
TGTGCCAGCAGCTTAAGATCGACAGCTTTCTTT	CASSLRSTAFF	TRBV7-9	TRBJ1-1	many	-
TGTGCCAGCAGCCCTGACAGGGCTCTGTCTGGGGCCAACGTCCTGACTTTC	CASSPDRALSGANVLTF	TRBV7-9	TRBJ2-6	-	TRBD1
TGCAGTGCCCACAGGGAGATCAATTCACCCCTCCACTTT	CSAHREINSPLHF	TRBV20-1	TRBJ1-6	-	-
TGTGCCACCAGCAGTCCCGGACAGGGCACGAGAGAGACCCAGTACTTC	CATSSPGQGTRETQYF	TRBV15	TRBJ2-5	-	TRBD1
TGTGCCAGCAGTGAATGGGCAGGGGGCGATGAAGCTTTCTTT	CASSEWAGGDEAFF	TRBV2	TRBJ1-1	-	TRBD1
TGTGCCAGCACTTCTGGTCGCTCACCCCTCCACTTT	CASTSGRSPLHF	TRBV2	TRBJ1-6	few	-
TGCGCCACCCTGGATAATTACGAGCAGTACTTC	CATLDNYEQYF	TRBV10-2	TRBJ2-7	many	-
TGTGCCAGCAGCTTAACTTTCAGTAGTGGCTACACCTTC	CASSLTFSSGYTF	TRBV7-3	TRBJ1-2	few	-
TGTGCCAGCAGCTTAGCCCCTCAGGGGGGAGTGAACACTGAAGCTTTCTTT	CASSLAPQGGVNTEAFF	TRBV11-2	TRBJ1-1	once	TRBD1
TGTGCCACCAGTGACCGATCAAACACCGGCTCTGGGGCCAACGTCCTGACTTTC	CATSDRSNTGSGANVLTF	TRBV24-1	TRBJ2-6	many	-
TGTGCCAGCAAACTAACCCGGGACAGCCTTATGGGCTACACCTTC	CASKLTRDSLMGYTF	TRBV6-5	TRBJ1-2	-	TRBD1
TGCAGCGCCAAAACCCAGTACTTC	CSAKTQYF	TRBV20-1	TRBJ2-5	once	-
TGTGCCATTGGACTAGCGGCCACGGGGGAGCAGTACTTC	CAIGLAATGEQYF	TRBV10-3	TRBJ2-7	-	TRBD2
TGTGCCAGCAGTGAAGCCGCAGGGGGCTCTGAAAAACTGTTTTTT	CASSEAAGGSEKLFF	TRBV2	TRBJ1-4	many	TRBD1
TGTGCCAGCAGCCAAGAGTACAACTATAATTCACCCCTCCACTTT	CASSQEYNYNSPLHF	TRBV12-3/TRBV12-4	TRBJ1-6	-	-
TGTGCCAGCAGCCGTAGCGGGAGGTTCGAGACCCAGTACTTC	CASSRSGRFETQYF	TRBV7-2	TRBJ2-5	few	TRBD2
TGTGCCAGCAGAGATTCTTTGACAGCGGGGGAGCAGTACTTC	CASRDSLTAGEQYF	TRBV2	TRBJ2-7	-	TRBD2
TGTGCCAGCAGCTTAGGGGCGGGCTCCGGCGGGGAGCTGTTTTTT	CASSLGAGSGGELFF	TRBV7-2	TRBJ2-2	-	-
TGTGCCAGCAGGCTTAATGGCAATCAGCCCCAGCATTTT	CASRLNGNQPQHF	TRBV27	TRBJ1-5	-	-